This T cell receptor (beta chain) was captured in a study of T cells in localized non-small cell lung cancer. The study, taken as a whole, reports: Only one tumor region went through sequencing, so heterogeneity may still be there. Tumor showed lower T cell clonality than uninvolved adjacent lung, where it was highest. Within adjacent lung there appeared a median roughly 60 of the top 100 tumor clones. In the blood, greater T cell density corresponded to longer overall survival.

About this clone itself: Its matching antigen is unknown.

The ends lost 2 bases at V and 2 bases at J; junction bases unmatched: 3. The CDR3 loop spans 16 amino acids. Germline loops: CDR1 LNHDA, CDR2 SQIVND (reference sequence). Libraries were prepared by immunoSEQ multiplex PCR; TCRdb keeps only in-frame clonotypes and omits some of them. The profile shows 50,000 to 75,000 clones, approximately 90% of them singletons. The sequenced sample was peripheral blood, obtained before any cancer treatment. The source is a man between 40 and 70 years old with stage I lung adenocarcinoma. The J gene is TRBJ1-5, the V gene TRBV19, with TRBD1 matching 10 bases. CDR3 sequence reads: CASSIPGTGGNQPQHF. CDR3 DNA: TGTGCCAGTAGTATACCCGGGACAGGGGGCAATCAGCCCCAGCATTTT.